This is a list of T cell receptor beta chains from one sample in a study of blood T cell repertoires in COVID-19. TCRdb keeps only in-frame clones here, not all; method: immunoSEQ multiplex PCR. The data show around 350,000 clones, around nine tenths seen once. The sequencing input was peripheral blood. These receptor sequences come from a human donor in a cohort sampled during active COVID-19. Both conserved end residues are part of each CDR3. The D gene is left open where the match is weak. Only part of the rows carry a size: once, few, many, or a class if the clone is expanded.

d_call	v_call	clone_size	j_call	cdr3_nt	cdr3_aa
TRBD2	TRBV6-2/TRBV6-3	.	TRBJ2-1	TGTGCCAGCAGTTTGGGCTCGCGGGGGGGGTACAATGAGCAGTTCTTC	CASSLGSRGGYNEQFF
TRBD2	TRBV5-8	.	TRBJ2-3	TGTGCCAGCAGCTCCGGGACTAGGCGCACAGATACGCAGTATTTT	CASSSGTRRTDTQYF
.	TRBV19	.	TRBJ1-1	TGTGCCAGTAGTCCCCTGGTCGCGGGGAATGAAGCTTTCTTT	CASSPLVAGNEAFF
TRBD1	TRBV24-1	.	TRBJ2-7	TGTGCCACCAGTGACCACAGGGGGCTCAACGAGCAGTACTTC	CATSDHRGLNEQYF
.	TRBV2	.	TRBJ1-6	TGTGCCAGCAGTTCTATCAATTCACCCCTCCACTTT	CASSSINSPLHF
TRBD2	TRBV15	.	TRBJ2-3	TGTGCCACCAGCAGGAGTTTGCAGCGGGACACAGATACGCAGTATTTT	CATSRSLQRDTDTQYF
.	TRBV7-7	.	TRBJ2-5	TGTGCTATCTTACCGGGGGACCAAGAGACCCAGTACTTC	CAILPGDQETQYF
.	TRBV2	.	TRBJ2-3	TGTGCCAGCAGCCGCGCCGAGAATACGCAGTATTTT	CASSRAENTQYF
.	TRBV25-1	.	TRBJ2-1	TGTGCCAGCAGTGAAACAGGGTCACGGGATGAGCAGTTCTTC	CASSETGSRDEQFF
.	TRBV28	.	TRBJ1-2	TGTGCCAGCAGTAGCAATCTTCAATACGGCTACACCTTC	CASSSNLQYGYTF
TRBD1	TRBV7-6	.	TRBJ1-3	TGTGCCAGCAGTCAAACAGGGGGCTCTGGAAACACCATATATTTT	CASSQTGGSGNTIYF
TRBD2	TRBV11-2	.	TRBJ2-4	TGTGCCAGCAGCTTCCGCCGGCTAGGCTTAGCGGGCAAAAACATTCAGTACTTC	CASSFRRLGLAGKNIQYF
TRBD1	TRBV28	.	TRBJ1-1	TGTGCCGAGGGAGGCGACAGGGGGCAAGGGGGAGCTTTCTTT	CAEGGDRGQGGAFF
.	TRBV5-1	.	TRBJ2-3	TGCGCCAGCAGCTTTATTTCCGGGGAAGATACGCAGTATTTT	CASSFISGEDTQYF
TRBD1	TRBV28	.	TRBJ2-5	TGTGCCAGCAGTTTAGAGGGGGCCGGAGAGACCCAGTACTTC	CASSLEGAGETQYF
TRBD2	TRBV5-1	.	TRBJ2-3	TGCGCCAGCAGCCCGTTACTAGCGGGGAGTACGTATACGCAGTATTTT	CASSPLLAGSTYTQYF
TRBD1	TRBV5-6	.	TRBJ1-2	TGTGCCAGCAGCATCTTGACAGGGAGGAGCTACTATGGCTACACCTTC	CASSILTGRSYYGYTF
.	TRBV2	.	TRBJ1-1	TGTGCCAGCACCAGGTGGAACACTGAAGCTTTCTTT	CASTRWNTEAFF
.	TRBV25-1	.	TRBJ2-7	TGTGCCAGCATTTCCGTCGACGAGCAGTACTTC	CASISVDEQYF
.	TRBV6-5	.	TRBJ2-7	TGTGCCAGCAGTTACTCGATGGCAGGGCTCTACGAGCAGTACTTC	CASSYSMAGLYEQYF
.	TRBV7-3	.	TRBJ2-7	TGTGCCAGCAGCTTGGGCCCCGGGGACTCCTACGAGCAGTACTTC	CASSLGPGDSYEQYF
TRBD1	TRBV7-2	.	TRBJ1-2	TGTGCCAGCAGCACCGGGACAGGGATCGGCTACACCTTC	CASSTGTGIGYTF
.	TRBV15	.	TRBJ1-2	TGTGCCACCAGCAGGGGACACTACTATGGCTACACCTTC	CATSRGHYYGYTF
TRBD1	TRBV2	once	TRBJ2-7	TGTGCCACCCACCTGGACAGGAACTACGAGCAGTACTTC	CATHLDRNYEQYF
.	TRBV18	.	TRBJ2-1	TGTGCCAGCTCACCGGTGGGCCAAGGGGGCAATGAGCAGTTCTTC	CASSPVGQGGNEQFF
TRBD2	TRBV2	.	TRBJ2-5	TGTGCCAGCGACCAAGGGCTAGCGGGGGGCCAAGAGACCCAGTACTTC	CASDQGLAGGQETQYF